This T cell receptor (beta chain) was captured in a study of cytomegalovirus exposure and HLA in healthy donors. General study points: Earlier findings revealed that most TCR beta V segments proved productive either about 87% or about 30% of the time.

V shed 5 bases, J shed 2 bases, and the junction held 22 bases outside the gene matches. Germline lookup yields CDR1 LNHDA and CDR2 SQIVND (reference sequence). This CDR3 contains 20 residues. In the PCR, 60 Vbeta and 13 Jbeta primers were used. Sequenced by immunoSEQ multiplex PCR; TCRdb stores in-frame clones only, minus some. The table has 120,000 to 150,000 clones, around 80% seen once. Details on this clone: Its specificity is unknown.

V gene TRBV19 combines with J gene TRBJ2-3, with TRBD2 matching over 7 bases. The source of this sequence is a female donor in good health and CMV-seronegative. Input material: PBMCs. The CDR3: CASSPGGTGATNPFTDTQYF. The CDR3 DNA is TGTGCCAGTAGTCCCGGGGGGACCGGGGCTACTAACCCGTTCACAGATACGCAGTATTTT.